The following is a T cell receptor (beta chain) sequence with its context. As handled by the study authors: For nucleated cells, counts were estimated from reference gene primer amplification. The assay was immunoSEQ multiplex PCR, and TCRdb's table has in-frame clones only and misses some. That table furnishes V, J and clone size, whereas the DNA furnished D and trimming. This sample has 100,000 to 150,000 clones, with roughly 87% found just once. The source of the sample is a study of blood T cell repertoires in COVID-19. Whole-study context: Acute-phase and convalescent COVID-19 samples originated in the United States, Italy and Spain. Nucleic acid was either cDNA or gDNA, and it came from T cells, B-cell-depleted T cells, or PBMCs.

This receptor was identified in a man at least 80 years old with active or convalescent COVID-19. The sample was peripheral blood.

In nucleotides, the CDR3 is TGTGCCAGCAGTGGACAGACACCTAGCACAGATACGCAGTATTTT. Translation: CASSGQTPSTDTQYF. The chain employs TRBV7-9 and TRBJ2-3, with D possibly matching TRBD1 (6 bases). This CDR3 spans 15 amino acids. Germline V gene lookup returns CDR1 SEHNR and CDR2 FQNEAQ (reference sequence). V shed 6 bases and J shed 0 bases, with 13 bases lying between them. Looking up the rest from reference TRBV7-9 and TRBJ2-3 gives the full variable domain: DTGVSQNPRHKITKRGQNVTFRCDPISEHNRLYWYRQTLGQGPEFLTYFQNEAQLEKSRLLSDRFSAERPKGSFSTLEIQRTEQGDSAMYLCASSGQTPSTDTQYFGPGTRLTVL.